The 20 T cell receptor beta chains listed next were all sequenced from one sample in a study of shared clonotypes between healthy human individuals (TCRdb year 2020). Receptor amplification or capture employed the immunoSEQ multiplex PCR assay. Imported from immuneACCESS, the table was reduced by TCRdb to in-frame sequences with V and J called. These copies leave out some clones; in studies compared against another copy, an unresolved V gene accounts for under half, and the cause of the remainder is not known. The sample has millions of clones on record, 85% to 95% of them singletons. Jointly, the top ten make up 0.11% to 0.15% of the sample. Specimen: naive CD4+ T cells sorted from blood. In light of the paper, this sample's cell subset or site label describes: CD45RA+ positively selected. Source of these receptors: a young man in good health.

The genes are TRBV11-2 and TRBJ1-2; D remains ambiguous. This CDR3 has 11 residues. Trimming left V 5 bases short and J 7 bases short, with 8 bases between. Germline V lookup: CDR1 SGHAT, CDR2 FQNNGV. CDR3 coding DNA: TGTGCCAGCAGCAACCAACTTGGCTACACCTTC. This codes for CASSNQLGYTF.

V and J are TRBV2 and TRBJ1-1; possible D gene TRBD1, 5 bases. Trimming cost V 8 bases and J 0 bases, with 16 bases left between them. Germline values: CDR1 SNHLY, CDR2 FYNNEI. The length of the CDR3 is 15 residues. The CDR3 bases are TGTGCCAGCTATAATCCGACAGCGTTGAACACTGAAGCTTTCTTT. The encoded protein is CASYNPTALNTEAFF. Full variable domain (outside the CDR3, taken from reference TRBV2 and TRBJ1-1): EPEVTQTPSHQVTQMGQEVILRCVPISNHLYFYWYRQILGQKVEFLVSFYNNEISEKSEIFDDQFSVERPDGSNFTLKIRSTKLEDSAMYFCASYNPTALNTEAFFGQGTRLTVV.

The chain has TRBV2 and TRBJ2-7, with 12 bases lining up with TRBD2. The J segment lost 3 bases and the V segment lost 1 base, leaving 4 bases of the junction unmatched. CDR3 length equals 16 residues. From germline, CDR1 is SNHLY and CDR2 FYNNEI. For the CDR3, the DNA is TGTGCCAGCAGTGAAGACGGACTAGCGGGAAGCTACGAGCAGTACTTC. Translating gives CASSEDGLAGSYEQYF.

This sequence joins TRBV5-1 and TRBJ2-2; D may be TRBD1 or TRBD2 (5 bases each). The V gene lost 4 bases and the J gene lost 6 bases, with 19 bases spanning the gap. Germline CDR1 SGHRS, CDR2 YFSETQ. This CDR3 has 16 residues. CDR3 residues: CASSPSEQGGSGELFF. CDR3 nucleotide sequence: TGCGCCAGCAGCCCAAGTGAGCAGGGCGGGTCCGGGGAGCTGTTTTTT.

On this clone itself: The sample contains more than one DNA sequence encoding this CDR3. This sequence joins TRBV11-2 and TRBJ2-7, with unresolved D. V shed 5 bases and J shed 4 bases, with 9 bases lying between them. CDR1 and CDR2 from the germline V gene are SGHAT and FQNNGV. This CDR3 comprises 12 residues. The chain's CDR3 is CASSLQSYEQYF. As DNA, the CDR3 is TGTGCCAGCAGCCTACAGTCTTACGAGCAGTACTTC.

This clone appeared a single time. The V gene is TRBV30, the J gene TRBJ1-3; 8 nucleotides line up with TRBD1. The CDR3 has 13 residues. Germline loops: CDR1 GTSNPN, CDR2 SVGIG (reference sequence). Trimming at V came to 7 bases and at J to 0 bases, leaving 2 bases not matched to a gene. Here the CDR3 DNA reads TGTGCCTCAACAGGGGGCTCTGGAAACACCATATATTTT. Amino acids: CASTGGSGNTIYF.

The genes are TRBV6-1 and TRBJ2-6, with D perhaps TRBD2 (6 bases). Trimming pared 4 bases from V and 1 base from J, leaving 14 bases between. Germline V gene data show CDR1 as MNHNS and CDR2 as SASEGT. This CDR3 is 17 amino acids long. In nucleotides, the CDR3 is TGTGCCAGCAGTGGGGAGGCAGGGATGTCTGGGGCCAACGTCCTGACTTTC. Translation gives CASSGEAGMSGANVLTF.

The chain combines TRBV27 with TRBJ2-3; D is undetermined. The CDR3 sequence is 14 residues long. Trimming cost V 6 bases and J 2 bases, with 12 bases left between them. Looked up from germline, CDR1 is MNHEY and CDR2 is SMNVEV (reference sequence). Written as DNA, the CDR3 is TGTGCCAGCAGCCCAAGAGGTTTCACAGATACGCAGTATTTT. It is translated as CASSPRGFTDTQYF.

This rearrangement joins TRBV6-6 to TRBJ2-7, with TRBD2 matching over 7 bases. Per germline, CDR1 MNHNY and CDR2 SVGAGI (reference sequence). J gave up 3 bases and V 1 base, and 6 bases lay outside the gene matches. This CDR3 is 15 amino acids long. CDR3 DNA sequence: TGTGCCAGCAGTTACTTGGGAGGGCGCGGCTACGAGCAGTACTTC. This sequence encodes CASSYLGGRGYEQYF.

This rearrangement joins TRBV5-6 to TRBJ2-7; 9 bases are a match to TRBD1. The V segment lost 2 bases and the J segment 1 base; nucleotides outside the gene matches: 7. CDR1 is SGHDT, CDR2 YYEEEE, per germline. This CDR3 has 16 amino acids. CDR3 loop: CASSFPGTGSSYEQYF. The CDR3 DNA follows: TGTGCCAGCAGCTTTCCCGGGACAGGGAGTTCCTACGAGCAGTACTTC.

The chain couples TRBV5-4 to TRBJ2-7, with a possible D match to TRBD2 (5 bases). CDR1 and CDR2 from the germline V gene are SGHNT and YYREEE (reference sequence). The CDR3 has 15 residues. V lost 0 bases to trimming and J lost 0 bases, with 10 bases between them. In DNA, the CDR3 is TGTGCCAGCAGCTTGGATTTAGAGGGCTCCTACGAGCAGTACTTC. Translated, it gives CASSLDLEGSYEQYF.

There are a few counts of this clone. This chain uses TRBV5-5 with TRBJ1-5; a possible D gene is TRBD1 (5 bases). This CDR3 is 13 amino acids long. V shed 2 bases and J shed 5 bases, with 8 bases lying between them. The germline V gene encodes CDR1 SGHKS and CDR2 YYEKEE (reference sequence). The CDR3 DNA reads TGTGCCAGCAGCTTTCAGGGCGATCAGCCCCAGCATTTT. It specifies CASSFQGDQPQHF.

The chain is built from TRBV28 and TRBJ1-2; the D gene is possibly TRBD1 (6 bases). V was shortened by 5 bases and J by 7 bases, with 14 bases between the two germline ends. This CDR3 is built from 13 residues. In germline, CDR1 is MDHEN, CDR2 SYDVKM. CDR3 DNA: TGTGCCAGCAGTCAGGGGCTCCCCCCTGGCTACACCTTC. Its translation: CASSQGLPPGYTF.

The chain carries TRBV6-5 and TRBJ1-2; D not resolved. Germline values: CDR1 MNHEY, CDR2 SVGAGI. The CDR3 sequence is 8 residues long. V was shortened by 8 bases and J by 7 bases, with 2 bases between the two germline ends. The CDR3 coding sequence is TGTGCCAGCGGTGGCTACACCTTC. This encodes CASGGYTF.

This chain joins TRBV5-4 and TRBJ1-1; tentatively, D is TRBD1 (6 bases). Looked up from germline, CDR1 is SGHNT and CDR2 is YYREEE (reference sequence). V shed 4 bases and J shed 1 base, with 14 bases lying between them. The CDR3 has 15 amino acids. CDR3 DNA sequence: TGTGCCAGCAGCCTCTTCCTACAGGGGAACACTGAAGCTTTCTTT. Residues: CASSLFLQGNTEAFF. Full variable domain (rest looked up from reference TRBV5-4 and TRBJ1-1): ETGVTQSPTHLIKTRGQQVTLRCSSQSGHNTVSWYQQALGQGPQFIFQYYREEENGRGNFPPRFSGLQFPNYSSELNVNALELDDSALYLCASSLFLQGNTEAFFGQGTRLTVV.

The rearrangement joins TRBV6-1 to TRBJ1-5; D unresolved. Germline loops: CDR1 MNHNS, CDR2 SASEGT. Trimming removed 0 bases at V and 4 bases at J, with 4 bases between. This CDR3 comprises 13 residues. DNA of the CDR3: TGTGCCAGCAGTGAAGCGCAGAATCAGCCCCAGCATTTT. This encodes CASSEAQNQPQHF.

The CDR3 region is CASNTQGRGNTEAFF. CDR3 in DNA: TGTGCCAGCAATACACAGGGGCGGGGGAACACTGAAGCTTTCTTT. The V call is TRBV6-1, the J call TRBJ1-1; 7 bases line up with TRBD1. V trimming: 7 bases; J trimming: 1 base; junction bases outside the gene matches: 9. The CDR3 runs 15 residues. Germline V CDR1 and CDR2: MNHNS, SASEGT.

As regards this clone: The junction departs from germline at one end; a sequencing error may be responsible. The chain links TRBV5-4 to TRBJ2-7; TRBD2 might be the D (5 bases). The CDR3 covers 15 residues. Germline assignment: CDR1 SGHNT and CDR2 YYREEE (reference sequence). The CDR3 sequence is CASSFTSGMEYGQYF. The DNA of the CDR3 is TGTGCCAGCAGCTTTACGTCCGGGATGGAGTACGGGCAGTACTTC.

A remark on this clone: The sample contains more than one DNA sequence encoding this CDR3. The chain joins TRBV7-2 to TRBJ1-6; possible D gene TRBD1, 6 bases. Deletions cut 1 base from V and 7 bases from J, with 11 bases between. Germline V gene sequence: CDR1 SGHTA, CDR2 FQGNSA. This CDR3 comprises 15 residues. In DNA form, the CDR3 reads TGTGCCAGCAGCTTAGATCGGGGGCTCAATTCACCCCTCCACTTT. Its protein is CASSLDRGLNSPLHF.

This clone was picked up one time. The chain employs TRBV6-5 and TRBJ2-1; possible D gene TRBD1, 6 bases. The CDR3 sequence is 16 residues long. Germline CDR1 and CDR2: MNHEY and SVGAGI. Trimming stripped 2 bases from V and 7 bases from J, with 18 bases between. CDR3 DNA sequence: TGTGCCAGCAGTTACCGACAGGCCTCTCGGAAGAATGAGCAGTTCTTC. It yields the protein CASSYRQASRKNEQFF.